This entry features one T cell receptor beta chain sequence. The antigen remains undetermined. The entry originates in a study of cytomegalovirus exposure and HLA in healthy donors. The germline gives CDR1 MNHEY, CDR2 SVGAGI. This CDR3 is built from 11 residues. V was clipped by 5 bases and J by 9 bases, with 10 bases between them. The PCR made use of 60 Vbeta and 13 Jbeta primers. Profiled with immunoSEQ multiplex PCR; TCRdb holds only in-frame clones, not every one. This sample yields 110,000 to 150,000 clones, of which roughly 79% are seen a single time; more than 9.5% belongs to the top ten. Study-level findings and limits: The study flagged roughly 150 TCR beta chains as cytomegalovirus-associated.

The chain is built from TRBV6-5 and TRBJ1-1; perhaps TRBD1 as D (6 bases). This TCR came from a woman aged 60-70 years in good health and CMV-seropositive. Material for sequencing was PBMCs. CDR3 sequence (DNA): TGTGCCAGCAGTACAACAGGGAAAGCTTTCTTT. Protein: CASSTTGKAFF.